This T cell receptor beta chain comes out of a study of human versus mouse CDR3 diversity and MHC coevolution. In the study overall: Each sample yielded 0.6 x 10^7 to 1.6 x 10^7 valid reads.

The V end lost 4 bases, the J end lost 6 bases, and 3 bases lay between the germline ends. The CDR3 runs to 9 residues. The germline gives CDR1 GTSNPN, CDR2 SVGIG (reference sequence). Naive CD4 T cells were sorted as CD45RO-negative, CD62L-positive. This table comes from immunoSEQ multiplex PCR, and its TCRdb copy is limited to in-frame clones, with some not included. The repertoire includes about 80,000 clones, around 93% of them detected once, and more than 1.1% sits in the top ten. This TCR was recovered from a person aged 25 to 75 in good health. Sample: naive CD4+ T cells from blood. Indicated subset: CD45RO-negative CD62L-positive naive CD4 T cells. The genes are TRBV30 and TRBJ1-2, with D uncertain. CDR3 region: CAWTDGYTF. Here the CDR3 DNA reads TGTGCCTGGACGGATGGCTACACCTTC.